This T cell receptor (beta chain) was recorded in a study of blood T cell repertoires in COVID-19. Study-level information: The study drew acute and convalescent COVID-19 samples from the United States, Italy and Spain. PBMCs, B-cell-depleted T cells, or T cells provided the cDNA or gDNA that made up the material.

This clone was observed a few times. How the authors handled the data: Amplification of reference gene primers was used by the study to estimate nucleated cell counts. Generated by immunoSEQ multiplex PCR, the TCRdb table keeps only in-frame clones and is missing some. The DNA gave D and trimming, while V, J and clone size come from that table. The table includes approximately 260,000 clones, around 78% detected once. V was clipped by 5 bases and J by 3 bases; unmatched bases: 9. The CDR3 consists of 15 residues. Germline CDR1 is SGDLS and CDR2 is YYNGEE. The genes are TRBV9 and TRBJ2-3, with 7 bases fitting TRBD2. Sequencing was carried out using peripheral blood. The clonotype was recovered from a man aged 60-69 years who had recovered from COVID-19. The CDR3 DNA is TGTGCCAGCAGACCCGGGAGCGGGATGACAGATACGCAGTATTTT. Protein: CASRPGSGMTDTQYF.